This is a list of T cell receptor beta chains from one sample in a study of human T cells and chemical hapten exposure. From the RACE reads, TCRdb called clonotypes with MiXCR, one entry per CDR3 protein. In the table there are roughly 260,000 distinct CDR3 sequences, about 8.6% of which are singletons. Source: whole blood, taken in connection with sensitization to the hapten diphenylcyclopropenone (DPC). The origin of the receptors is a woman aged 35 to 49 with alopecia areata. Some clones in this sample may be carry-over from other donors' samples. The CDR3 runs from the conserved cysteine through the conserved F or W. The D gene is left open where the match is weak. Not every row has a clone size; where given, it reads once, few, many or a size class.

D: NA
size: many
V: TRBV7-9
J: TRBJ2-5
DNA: TGTGCCAGCAGCCTCCGAACCCAGTACCAAGAGACCCAGTACTTC
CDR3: CASSLRTQYQETQYF

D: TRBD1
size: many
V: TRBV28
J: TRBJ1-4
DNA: TGTGCCAGCAGCCCAGGGGGCGCCACTAATGAAAAACTGTTTTTT
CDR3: CASSPGGATNEKLFF

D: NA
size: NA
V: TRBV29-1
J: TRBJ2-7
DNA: TGCAGCGGCTCAATAGCTCCTACCTACGAGCAGTACTTC
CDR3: CSGSIAPTYEQYF

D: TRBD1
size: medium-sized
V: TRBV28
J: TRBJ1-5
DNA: TGTGCCAGCAGTTTAATAGGGGGCGGGAAGCCCCAGCATTTT
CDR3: CASSLIGGGKPQHF

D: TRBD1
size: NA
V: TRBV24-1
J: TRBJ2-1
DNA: TGTGCCACCAGTGATTTCCGGACAGGGGTCAGTCATGAGCAGTTCTTC
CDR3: CATSDFRTGVSHEQFF

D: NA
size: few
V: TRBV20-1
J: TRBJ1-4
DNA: TGCAGTGCTAGACGTACCGGACATTGGAATGAAAAACTGTTTTTT
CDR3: CSARRTGHWNEKLFF

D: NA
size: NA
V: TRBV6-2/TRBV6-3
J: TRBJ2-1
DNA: TGTGCCAGCAATTACGGGGGAGGACTCTACAATGAGCAGTTCTTC
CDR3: CASNYGGGLYNEQFF

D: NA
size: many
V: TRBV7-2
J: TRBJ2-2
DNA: TGTGCCAGCAGCTTAGTGGGGCCCGGGGAGCTGTTTTTT
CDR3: CASSLVGPGELFF

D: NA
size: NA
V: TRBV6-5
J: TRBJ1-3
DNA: TGTGCCAGCAGTTACTCGGGAACTCCTGGAAACACCATATATTTT
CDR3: CASSYSGTPGNTIYF

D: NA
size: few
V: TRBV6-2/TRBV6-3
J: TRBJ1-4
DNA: TGTGCCAGCAGACGACCAGGGGTACAAGGTACAACTAATGAAAAACTGTTTTTT
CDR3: CASRRPGVQGTTNEKLFF

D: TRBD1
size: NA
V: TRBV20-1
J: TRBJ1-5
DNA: TGCAGTGCTAGCGGAGGGGGCGGACAGCCCCAGCATTTT
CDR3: CSASGGGGQPQHF

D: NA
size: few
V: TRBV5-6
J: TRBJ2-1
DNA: TGTGCCAGCAGCTCTGGGTCCGGGAGCGACTACAATGAGCAGTTCTTC
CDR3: CASSSGSGSDYNEQFF

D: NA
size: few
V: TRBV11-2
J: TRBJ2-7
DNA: TGTGCCAGCAGCTTCCCTAGCCCGCCCTACGAGCAGTACTTC
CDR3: CASSFPSPPYEQYF

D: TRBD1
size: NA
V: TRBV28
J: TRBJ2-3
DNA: TGTGCCAGCAGCTTGACAGGGGAGTTAACAGATACGCAGTATTTT
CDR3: CASSLTGELTDTQYF

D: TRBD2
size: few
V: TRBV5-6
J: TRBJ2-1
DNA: TGTGCCAGCAGCTTGGAACCTAGCGGGCTCTACAATGAGCAGTTCTTC
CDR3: CASSLEPSGLYNEQFF

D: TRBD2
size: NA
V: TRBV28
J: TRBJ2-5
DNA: TGTGCCAGCAGCATAGGGACTAGCGGGAGGTACCAAGAGACCCAGTACTTC
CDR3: CASSIGTSGRYQETQYF

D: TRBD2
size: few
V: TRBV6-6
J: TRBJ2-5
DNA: TGTGCCAGCAGTACCACTAGCGGGAGGGGGGAGACCCAGTACTTC
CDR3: CASSTTSGRGETQYF

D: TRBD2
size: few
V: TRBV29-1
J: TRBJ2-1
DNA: TGCAGCGCCCCTAGCGGGAGGGCCTACAATGAGCAGTTCTTC
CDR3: CSAPSGRAYNEQFF

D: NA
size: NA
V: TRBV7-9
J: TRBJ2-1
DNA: TGTGCCAGCAGCTTAGTAGGGCTTAGGGGCAATGAGCAGTTCTTC
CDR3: CASSLVGLRGNEQFF

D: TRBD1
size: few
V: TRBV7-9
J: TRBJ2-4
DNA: TGTGCCAGCAGCGCTTCGACAGGGTTGGACATTCAGTACTTC
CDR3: CASSASTGLDIQYF

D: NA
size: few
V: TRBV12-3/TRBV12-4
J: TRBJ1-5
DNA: TGTGCCAGCAGTTCATCATATATGGAGCCCCAGCATTTT
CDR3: CASSSSYMEPQHF

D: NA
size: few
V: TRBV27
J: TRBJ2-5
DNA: TGTGCCAGCAGTTCCTACCAGGGACGGACCCAGTACTTC
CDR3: CASSSYQGRTQYF

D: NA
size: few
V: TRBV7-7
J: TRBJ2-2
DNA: TGTGCTAGCAGCCCAGGGGGGTCCGGGGAGCTGTTTTTT
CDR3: CASSPGGSGELFF

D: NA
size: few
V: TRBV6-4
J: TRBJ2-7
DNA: TGTGCCAGCATTCAACCCTCACGGCGCTACGAGCAGTACTTC
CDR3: CASIQPSRRYEQYF

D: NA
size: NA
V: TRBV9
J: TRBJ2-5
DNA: TGTGCCAGCAGCGTAACAGGTTACCAAGAGACCCAGTACTTC
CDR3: CASSVTGYQETQYF

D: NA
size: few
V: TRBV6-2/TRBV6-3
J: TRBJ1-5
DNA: TGTGCCAGCCAGCGGGACACGGCCCAGCCCCAGCATTTT
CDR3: CASQRDTAQPQHF

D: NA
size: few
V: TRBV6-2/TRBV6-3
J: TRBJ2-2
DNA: TGTGCCAGCACCACTTATACCGGGGAGCTGTTTTTT
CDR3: CASTTYTGELFF

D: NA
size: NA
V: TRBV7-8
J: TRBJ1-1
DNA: TGTGCCAGCAGCGGAACAGGGATTACTGAAGCTTTCTTT
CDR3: CASSGTGITEAFF

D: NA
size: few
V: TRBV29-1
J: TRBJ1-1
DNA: TGCAGCGTTAGCTATGGGACCTGGGACACTGAAGCTTTCTTT
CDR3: CSVSYGTWDTEAFF